The 22 T cell receptor beta chains below come from one sample, sequenced in a study of post-analysis software for immune sequencing data. Study conclusions and caveats: Patients showed TRBV5-6, TRBV5-1 and TRBV20-1 among roughly 5 TRBV segments more frequent than in controls.

For these TCRs, the target antigens are not known. Tagging with unique molecular identifiers was a feature of the TCR beta cDNA libraries. TCRdb fed the PCR reads into MiXCR, producing one record per CDR3 protein. The profile shows about 500,000 distinct CDR3 sequences, around 40% of them singletons. Sequenced: blood. These receptors all come from a girl aged 5-17 years with multiple sclerosis.

This clonotype was seen more than once but under ten times. The junction departs from the called germline gene at one end, perhaps through a read error. V and J are TRBV6-6 and TRBJ2-3, with D unresolved. This CDR3 region has 14 residues. Germline V gene sequence: CDR1 MNHNY, CDR2 SVGAGI (reference sequence). CDR3 sequence reads: CASSYLRTGDTQYF. CDR3 nucleotide sequence: TGTGCCAGCAGCTACTTGAGGACCGGAGATACGCAGTATTTT.

J is TRBJ2-7 and V is TRBV7-2, with a tentative D call TRBD2 (5 bases). Trimming stripped 5 bases from V and 3 bases from J, with 14 bases between. Germline loops: CDR1 SGHTA, CDR2 FQGNSA. The CDR3 sequence is 14 residues long. CDR3 DNA: TGTGCCAGCAGCCATCTACGACTATTCTACGAGCAGTACTTC. Amino acid sequence: CASSHLRLFYEQYF. Full variable domain (rest looked up from reference TRBV7-2 and TRBJ2-7): GAGVSQSPSNKVTEKGKDVELRCDPISGHTALYWYRQSLGQGLEFLIYFQGNSAPDKSGLPSDRFSAERTGGSVSTLTIQRTQQEDSAVYLCASSHLRLFYEQYFGPGTRLTVT.

Here the CDR3 DNA reads TGTGCCAGCAGCCTCGCAAAGGCAGGGAGGGAAAAACTGTTTTTT. This codes for CASSLAKAGREKLFF. This rearrangement joins TRBV7-9 to TRBJ1-4, with D perhaps matching TRBD1 (5 bases). V dropped 5 bases and J dropped 8 bases, with 18 bases sitting between them. The germline CDR1 and CDR2 sequences are SEHNR and FQNEAQ (reference sequence). The CDR3 extends over 15 amino acids.

This clonotype was detected only a few times. The CDR3 DNA reads TGTGCCAGCAGGCCAGGGGGACCTGGAAATGAGCAGTTCTTC. It translates to CASRPGGPGNEQFF. This chain joins TRBV14 and TRBJ2-1; TRBD1 matches 7 bases. V lost 6 bases to trimming and J lost 7 bases; unmatched junction nucleotides: 9. CDR3 size: 14 residues. Germline V gene sequence: CDR1 SGHDN, CDR2 FVKESK.

This chain connects TRBV6-9 to TRBJ1-2; 7 nucleotides align to TRBD1. The ends lost 7 bases at V and 5 bases at J; junction bases unmatched: 13. Germline CDR1 reads MNHGY; CDR2 reads SVAAGI. CDR3 length: 15 amino acids. The CDR3 here is CASTPDREKGYGYTF. The CDR3 DNA reads as TGTGCCAGCACCCCCGACAGGGAAAAGGGGTATGGCTACACCTTC.

The chain employs TRBV29-1 and TRBJ2-7, with 8 bases aligning to TRBD2. The CDR3 contains 13 residues. V was pared by 4 bases and J by 4 bases, with 6 bases of the junction left unmatched. Germline CDR1 reads SQVTM; CDR2 reads ANQGSEA. CDR3 region: CSVVTSAFYEQYF. CDR3 coding DNA: TGCAGCGTTGTGACTAGCGCCTTTTACGAGCAGTACTTC.

The rearrangement links TRBV20-1 to TRBJ2-1; D unclear. Germline lookup yields CDR1 DFQATT and CDR2 SNEGSKA (reference sequence). V was pared by 5 bases and J by 9 bases, with 11 bases between. CDR3 length: 11 residues. The CDR3 bases are TGCAGTGCTTACTTGTTGGGTGAGCAGTTCTTC. It translates to CSAYLLGEQFF.

CDR3 amino acids: CSVSGRARLNEQFF. The CDR3 DNA is TGCAGCGTTTCCGGGAGGGCCAGACTCAATGAGCAGTTCTTC. The chain joins TRBV29-1 to TRBJ2-1, with 8 bases that match TRBD2. The germline CDR1 and CDR2 sequences are SQVTM and ANQGSEA. The CDR3 consists of 14 residues. V shed 5 bases, J shed 6 bases, and the junction held 9 bases outside the gene matches.

This clonotype has only one observation. The chain combines TRBV12-3 or TRBV12-4 with TRBJ1-2; D is possibly TRBD1 (6 bases). V was clipped by 7 bases and J by 2 bases, with 11 bases between them. There are 13 residues in the CDR3. As DNA, the CDR3 is TGTGCCAGCAATGACAGGTGGAACTATGGCTACACCTTC. It translates to CASNDRWNYGYTF.

The chain uses TRBV7-9 and TRBJ2-3; TRBD2 is a possible D gene (6 bases). Germline loops: CDR1 SEHNR, CDR2 FQNEAQ (reference sequence). This CDR3 has 17 residues. Trimming pared 3 bases from V and 4 bases from J, leaving 20 bases between. CDR3 DNA sequence: TGTGCCAGCAGCTTCTTGAGTTATAGGAGGGCGGCAGATACGCAGTATTTT. Protein sequence: CASSFLSYRRAADTQYF.

A word on this clonotype: The junction and the germline gene differ at one end; a read error may be behind it. V and J are TRBV11-2 and TRBJ2-1; 8 bases align to TRBD2. The CDR3 has 16 residues. Germline values: CDR1 SGHAT, CDR2 FQNNGV. The CDR3 protein is CANSPSAGVAKNEQFF. The CDR3 DNA sequence: TGTGCCAACAGCCCCTCAGCGGGAGTTGCAAAGAATGAGCAGTTCTTC.

Regarding this clonotype: A junction boundary mismatches the germline segment, possibly from a read error. The chain has TRBV18 and TRBJ2-7, with 8 bases fitting TRBD2. Germline V gene lookup returns CDR1 KGHSH and CDR2 LQKENI. The CDR3 is 16 amino acids. CDR3 coding DNA: TGTGCCAGCACACCTTATGGCACTAGCGGCTCCTACGAGCAGTACTTC. This encodes CASTPYGTSGSYEQYF.

This clonotype was observed a handful of times. J is TRBJ1-5 and V is TRBV7-2; D call uncertain. V was trimmed by 2 bases and J by 2 bases, leaving 16 bases between them. The CDR3 is 17 residues long. The germline gives CDR1 SGHTA, CDR2 FQGNSA. The CDR3 here is CASSLSVGSARNQPQHF. CDR3 coding DNA: TGTGCCAGCAGCTTATCAGTAGGGTCAGCCCGCAATCAGCCCCAGCATTTT.

This clonotype has just a few counts. The chain links TRBV28 to TRBJ1-1, with D possibly being TRBD1 (6 bases). Looked up from germline, CDR1 is MDHEN and CDR2 is SYDVKM. This CDR3 is 16 amino acids long. V lost 2 bases and J lost 5, with 18 bases in between. The CDR3 DNA reads TGTGCCAGCAGTTTAGAGCCCGGGGCAGGGGATACTGAAGCTTTCTTT. Protein product: CASSLEPGAGDTEAFF.

Worth noting for this clonotype: A single base separates this from a much larger clone, so it may be a read error. This chain links TRBV12-3 or TRBV12-4 with TRBJ2-3; D gene ambiguous. The CDR3 is made up of 12 amino acids. This chain's CDR3 is CASSLGVDAQYF. Written as DNA, the CDR3 is TGTGCCAGCAGTTTAGGTGTAGATGCGCAGTATTTT.

The chain carries TRBV7-3 and TRBJ2-5; TRBD2 matches 9 bases. V shed 5 bases and J 0 bases; nucleotides not matched to a gene: 7. This CDR3 contains 16 residues. Germline V gene lookup returns CDR1 SGHTA and CDR2 FQGTGA. The CDR3 is CASSPTGTSNQETQYF. CDR3 sequence (DNA): TGTGCCAGCAGCCCTACCGGGACTAGCAACCAAGAGACCCAGTACTTC.

The chain couples TRBV9 to TRBJ2-1; D gene uncertain. There are 15 residues in the CDR3. Germline V lookup: CDR1 SGDLS, CDR2 YYNGEE. V lost 0 bases, J lost 0 bases, and 7 bases lay in between. The CDR3 DNA follows: TGTGCCAGCAGCGTAGGGGGTGGCTCCTACAATGAGCAGTTCTTC. It translates to CASSVGGGSYNEQFF. Filled out from reference TRBV9 and TRBJ2-1, the complete variable domain reads DSGVTQTPKHLITATGQRVTLRCSPRSGDLSVYWYQQSLDQGLQFLIQYYNGEERAKGNILERFSAQQFPDLHSELNLSSLELGDSALYFCASSVGGGSYNEQFFGPGTRLTVL.

This clonotype occurred a few times. The chain carries TRBV28 and TRBJ2-3; the D gene is possibly TRBD1 (5 bases). The germline V gene encodes CDR1 MDHEN and CDR2 SYDVKM. The CDR3 runs to 14 residues. Trimming cost V 5 bases and J 6 bases, with 15 bases left between them. CDR3 in DNA: TGTGCCAGCAGTCAAGAAGGACAAGTGGATACGCAGTATTTT. This codes for CASSQEGQVDTQYF.

This clonotype showed up just a few times. The chain couples TRBV2 to TRBJ2-6; no clear D gene. V lost 9 bases to trimming and J lost 3 bases, with 15 bases between them. The CDR3 is 15 residues long. Germline V gene data show CDR1 as SNHLY and CDR2 as FYNNEI. The CDR3: CASYGPVSGANVLTF. In DNA form, the CDR3 reads TGTGCCAGTTACGGCCCGGTTAGTGGGGCCAACGTCCTGACTTTC.

The V call is TRBV7-9, the J call TRBJ1-1; D remains unclear. The CDR3 loop spans 12 amino acids. CDR1 and CDR2 from the germline V gene are SEHNR and FQNEAQ (reference sequence). The V and J ends lost 3 bases and 8 bases respectively, with 10 bases between them. In DNA form, the CDR3 reads TGTGCCAGCAGCTTCCCTGCGACAGAAGCTTTCTTT. Its protein product is CASSFPATEAFF.

The count of this clonotype is one. This chain links TRBV11-2 with TRBJ2-7, with 12 bases matching TRBD1. CDR1 and CDR2 from the germline V gene are SGHAT and FQNNGV. The CDR3 totals 14 residues. Trimming took 10 bases from V and 4 from J; bases not matched to a gene: 8. CDR3 protein: CATRRDRGRYEQYF. In DNA, the CDR3 is TGTGCCACCAGACGGGACAGGGGGCGTTACGAGCAGTACTTC.

This clonotype turned up a few times. The rearrangement uses TRBV27 and TRBJ2-1; 12 nucleotides line up with TRBD2. This CDR3 has 16 residues. Germline V gives CDR1 MNHEY, CDR2 SMNVEV (reference sequence). V lost 6 bases, J lost 9 bases, and 12 bases stayed unmatched. In nucleotides, the CDR3 is TGTGCCAGCAGCATTGGACTAGCGGGAAGTCAGGGTGAGCAGTTCTTC. Translating it yields CASSIGLAGSQGEQFF.